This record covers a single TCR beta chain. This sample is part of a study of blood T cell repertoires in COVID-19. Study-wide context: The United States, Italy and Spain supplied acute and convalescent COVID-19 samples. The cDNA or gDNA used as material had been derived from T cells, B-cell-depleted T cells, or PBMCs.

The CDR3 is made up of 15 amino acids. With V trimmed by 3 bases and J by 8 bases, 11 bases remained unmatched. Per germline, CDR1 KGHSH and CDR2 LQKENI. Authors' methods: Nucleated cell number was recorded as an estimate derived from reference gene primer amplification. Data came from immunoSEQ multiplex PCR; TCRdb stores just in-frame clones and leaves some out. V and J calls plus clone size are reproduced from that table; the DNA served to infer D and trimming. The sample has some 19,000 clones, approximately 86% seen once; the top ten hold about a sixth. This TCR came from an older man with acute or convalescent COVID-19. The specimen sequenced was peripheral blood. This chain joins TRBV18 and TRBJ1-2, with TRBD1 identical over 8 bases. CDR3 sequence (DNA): TGTGCCAGCTCACCTCTGCGACAGGGGTCGGAAGGCTACACCTTC. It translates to CASSPLRQGSEGYTF.